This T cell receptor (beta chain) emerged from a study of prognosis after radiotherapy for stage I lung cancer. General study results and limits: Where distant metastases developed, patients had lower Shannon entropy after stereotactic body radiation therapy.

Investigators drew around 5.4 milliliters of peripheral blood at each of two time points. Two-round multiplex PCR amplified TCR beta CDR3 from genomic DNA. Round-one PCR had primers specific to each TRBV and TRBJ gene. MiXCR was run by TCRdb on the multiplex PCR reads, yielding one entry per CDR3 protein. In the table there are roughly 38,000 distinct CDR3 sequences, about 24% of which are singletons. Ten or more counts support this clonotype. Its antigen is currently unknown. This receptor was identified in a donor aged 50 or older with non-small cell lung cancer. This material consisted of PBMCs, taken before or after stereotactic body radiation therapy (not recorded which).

The CDR3 nucleotides read TGTGCCAGCAGCTTAGGGGACGAGAACACTGAAGCTTTCTTT. Residues: CASSLGDENTEAFF. The rearrangement joins TRBV7-3 to TRBJ1-1; the D gene is possibly TRBD1 (5 bases). In germline, CDR1 is SGHTA, CDR2 FQGTGA. The CDR3 runs 14 residues. The ends were cut back, 2 bases at V and 1 base at J, with 8 bases in the middle.